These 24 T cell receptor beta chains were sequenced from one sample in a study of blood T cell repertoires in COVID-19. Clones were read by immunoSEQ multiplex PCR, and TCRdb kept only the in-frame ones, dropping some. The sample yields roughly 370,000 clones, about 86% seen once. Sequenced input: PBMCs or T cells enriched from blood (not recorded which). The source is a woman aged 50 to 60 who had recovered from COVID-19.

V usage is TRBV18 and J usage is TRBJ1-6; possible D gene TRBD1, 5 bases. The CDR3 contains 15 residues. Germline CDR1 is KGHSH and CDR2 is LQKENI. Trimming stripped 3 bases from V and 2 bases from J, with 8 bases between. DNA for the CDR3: TGTGCCAGCTCACCTGGGACTACCTATAATTCACCCCTCCACTTT. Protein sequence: CASSPGTTYNSPLHF.

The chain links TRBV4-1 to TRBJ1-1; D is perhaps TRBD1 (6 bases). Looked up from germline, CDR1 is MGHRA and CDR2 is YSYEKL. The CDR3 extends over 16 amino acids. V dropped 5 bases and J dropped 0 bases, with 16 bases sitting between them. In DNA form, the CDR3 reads TGCGCCAGCAGCGAGGTATCAGGGGTAATGAACACTGAAGCTTTCTTT. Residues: CASSEVSGVMNTEAFF.

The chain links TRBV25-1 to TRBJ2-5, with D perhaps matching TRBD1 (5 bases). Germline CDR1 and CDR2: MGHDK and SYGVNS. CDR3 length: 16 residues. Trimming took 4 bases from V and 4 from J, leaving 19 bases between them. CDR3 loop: CASSGAPGRTGETQYF. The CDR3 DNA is TGTGCCAGCAGTGGGGCCCCCGGCAGAACAGGAGAGACCCAGTACTTC. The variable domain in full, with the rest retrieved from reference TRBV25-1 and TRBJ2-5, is EADIYQTPRYLVIGTGKKITLECSQTMGHDKMYWYQQDPGMELHLIHYSYGVNSTEKGDLSSESTVSRIRTEHFPLTLESARPSHTSQYLCASSGAPGRTGETQYFGPGTRLLVL.

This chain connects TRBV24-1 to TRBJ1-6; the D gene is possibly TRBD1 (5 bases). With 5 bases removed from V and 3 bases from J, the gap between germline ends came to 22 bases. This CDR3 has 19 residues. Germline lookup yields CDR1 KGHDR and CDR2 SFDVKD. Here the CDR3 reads CATSVPPFGGIGYNSPLHF. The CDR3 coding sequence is TGTGCCACCAGTGTCCCACCGTTTGGGGGGATTGGCTATAATTCACCCCTCCACTTT.

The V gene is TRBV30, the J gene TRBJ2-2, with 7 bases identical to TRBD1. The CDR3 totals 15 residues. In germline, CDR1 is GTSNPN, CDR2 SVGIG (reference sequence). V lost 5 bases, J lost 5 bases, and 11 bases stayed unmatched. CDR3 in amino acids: CAWYERQGGTGELFF. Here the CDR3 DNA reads TGTGCCTGGTACGAAAGACAGGGTGGAACCGGGGAGCTGTTTTTT. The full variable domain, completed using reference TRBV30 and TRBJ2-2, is SQTIHQWPATLVQPVGSPLSLECTVEGTSNPNLYWYRQAAGRGLQLLFYSVGIGQISSEVPQNLSASRPQDRQFILSSKKLLLSDSGFYLCAWYERQGGTGELFFGEGSRLTVL.

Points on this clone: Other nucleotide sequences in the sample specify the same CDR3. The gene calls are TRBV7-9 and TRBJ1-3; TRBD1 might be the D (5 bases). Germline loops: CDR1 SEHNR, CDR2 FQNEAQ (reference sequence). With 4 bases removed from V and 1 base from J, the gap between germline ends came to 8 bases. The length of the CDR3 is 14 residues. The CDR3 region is CASSSGGSGNTIYF. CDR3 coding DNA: TGTGCCAGCAGCTCGGGGGGTTCTGGAAACACCATATATTTT.

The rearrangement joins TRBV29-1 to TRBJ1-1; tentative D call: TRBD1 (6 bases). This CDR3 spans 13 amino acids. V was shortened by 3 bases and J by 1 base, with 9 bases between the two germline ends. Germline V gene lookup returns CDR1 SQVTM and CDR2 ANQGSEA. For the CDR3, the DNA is TGCAGCGTTGACGAGGGACAGAACACTGAAGCTTTCTTT. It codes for CSVDEGQNTEAFF.

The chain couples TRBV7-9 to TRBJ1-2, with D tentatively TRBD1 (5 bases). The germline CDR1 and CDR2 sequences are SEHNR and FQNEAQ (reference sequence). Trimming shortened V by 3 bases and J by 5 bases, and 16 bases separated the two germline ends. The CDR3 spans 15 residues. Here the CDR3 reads CASSLGRRDSYGYTF. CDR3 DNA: TGTGCCAGCAGCTTGGGAAGGAGGGACTCTTATGGCTACACCTTC.

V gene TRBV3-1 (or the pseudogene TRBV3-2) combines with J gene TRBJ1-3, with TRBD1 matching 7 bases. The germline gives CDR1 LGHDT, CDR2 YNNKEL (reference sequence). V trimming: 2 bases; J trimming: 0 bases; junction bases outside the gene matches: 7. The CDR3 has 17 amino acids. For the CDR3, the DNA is TGTGCCAGCAGCCAAAGGGCAGGGGGTTACTCTGGAAACACCATATATTTT. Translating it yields CASSQRAGGYSGNTIYF.

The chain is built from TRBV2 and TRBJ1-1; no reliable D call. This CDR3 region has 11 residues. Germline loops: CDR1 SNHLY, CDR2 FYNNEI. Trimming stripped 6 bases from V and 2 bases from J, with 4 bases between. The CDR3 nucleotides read TGTGCCAGCAGCTTTAACACTGAAGCTTTCTTT. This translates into CASSFNTEAFF.

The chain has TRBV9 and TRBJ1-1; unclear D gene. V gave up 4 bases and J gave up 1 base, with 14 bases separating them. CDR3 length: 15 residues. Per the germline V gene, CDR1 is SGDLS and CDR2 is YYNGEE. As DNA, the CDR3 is TGTGCCAGCAGCTATTCAATGGGAGGGAACACTGAAGCTTTCTTT. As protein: CASSYSMGGNTEAFF.

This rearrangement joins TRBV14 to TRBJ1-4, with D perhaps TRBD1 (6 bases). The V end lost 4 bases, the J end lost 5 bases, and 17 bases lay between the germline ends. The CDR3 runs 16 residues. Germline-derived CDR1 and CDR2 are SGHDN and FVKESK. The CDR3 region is CASSPRGHQFNEKLFF. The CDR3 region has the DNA TGTGCCAGCAGCCCGAGGGGACACCAATTCAATGAAAAACTGTTTTTT.

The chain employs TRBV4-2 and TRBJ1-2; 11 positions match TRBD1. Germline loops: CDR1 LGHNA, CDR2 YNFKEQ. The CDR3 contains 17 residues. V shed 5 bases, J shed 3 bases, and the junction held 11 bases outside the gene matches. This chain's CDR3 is CASSSRTGGQIDYGYTF. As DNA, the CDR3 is TGTGCCAGCAGCTCTCGGACAGGGGGCCAAATTGACTATGGCTACACCTTC.

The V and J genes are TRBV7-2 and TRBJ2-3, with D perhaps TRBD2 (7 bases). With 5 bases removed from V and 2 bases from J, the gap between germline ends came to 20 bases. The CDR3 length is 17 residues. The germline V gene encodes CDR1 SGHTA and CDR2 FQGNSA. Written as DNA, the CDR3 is TGTGCCAGCAGCAAGAGGGGGGGCGCCGGCTTCACAGATACGCAGTATTTT. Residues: CASSKRGGAGFTDTQYF.

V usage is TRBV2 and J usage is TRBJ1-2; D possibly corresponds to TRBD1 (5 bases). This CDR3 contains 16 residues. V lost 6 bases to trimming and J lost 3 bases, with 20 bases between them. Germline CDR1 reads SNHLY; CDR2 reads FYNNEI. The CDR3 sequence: CASRANPTGWDYGYTF. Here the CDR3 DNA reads TGTGCCAGCAGAGCTAACCCTACAGGATGGGACTATGGCTACACCTTC.

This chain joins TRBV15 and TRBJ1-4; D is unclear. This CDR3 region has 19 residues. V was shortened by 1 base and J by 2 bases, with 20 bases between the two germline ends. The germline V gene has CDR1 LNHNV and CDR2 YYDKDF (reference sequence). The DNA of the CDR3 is TGTGCCACCAGCAGAGTACGTGCGACCCAAGGCGGTACTAATGAAAAACTGTTTTTT. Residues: CATSRVRATQGGTNEKLFF.

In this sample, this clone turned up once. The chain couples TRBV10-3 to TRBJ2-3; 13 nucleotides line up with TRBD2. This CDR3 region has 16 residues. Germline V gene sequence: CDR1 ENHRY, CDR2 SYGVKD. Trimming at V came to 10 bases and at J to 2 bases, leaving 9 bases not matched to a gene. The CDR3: CATERTSGGITDTQYF. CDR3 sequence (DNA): TGTGCCACCGAGAGGACTAGCGGGGGAATCACAGATACGCAGTATTTT.

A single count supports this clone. In DNA, the CDR3 is TGTGCCAGCTCACCTACAGGGGTTTTTGGAAACACCATATATTTT. This translates into CASSPTGVFGNTIYF. This chain joins TRBV18 and TRBJ1-3, with 7 bases that match TRBD1. Per germline, CDR1 KGHSH and CDR2 LQKENI. V lost 3 bases to trimming and J lost 3 bases; unmatched junction nucleotides: 5. The CDR3 extends over 15 amino acids.

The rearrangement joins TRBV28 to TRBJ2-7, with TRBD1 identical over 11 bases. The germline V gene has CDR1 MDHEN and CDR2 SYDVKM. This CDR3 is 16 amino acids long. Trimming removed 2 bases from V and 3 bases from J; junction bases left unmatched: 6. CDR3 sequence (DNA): TGTGCCAGCAGTTTAGGCCGGGACAGGGGGGGCTACGAGCAGTACTTC. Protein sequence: CASSLGRDRGGYEQYF.

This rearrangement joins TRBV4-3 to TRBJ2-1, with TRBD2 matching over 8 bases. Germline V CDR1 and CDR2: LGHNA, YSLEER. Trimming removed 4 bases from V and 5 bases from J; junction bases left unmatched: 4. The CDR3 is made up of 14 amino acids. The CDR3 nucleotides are TGCGCCAGCAGCCCGGGGGGGCGCAACAATGAGCAGTTCTTC. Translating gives CASSPGGRNNEQFF.

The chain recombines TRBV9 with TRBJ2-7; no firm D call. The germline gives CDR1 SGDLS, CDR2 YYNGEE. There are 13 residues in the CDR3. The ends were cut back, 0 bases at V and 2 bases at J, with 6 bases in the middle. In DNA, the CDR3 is TGTGCCAGCAGCGTAGAATTAGCCTACGAGCAGTACTTC. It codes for CASSVELAYEQYF.

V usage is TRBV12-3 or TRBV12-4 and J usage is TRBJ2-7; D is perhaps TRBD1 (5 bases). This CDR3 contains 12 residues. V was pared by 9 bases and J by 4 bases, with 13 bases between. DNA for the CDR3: TGTGCCAGTCAGGACAACCGGTACGAGCAGTACTTC. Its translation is CASQDNRYEQYF.

The CDR3 reads CASRGGTSQVEKLFF. Written as DNA, the CDR3 is TGCGCCAGCAGGGGGGGGACTTCCCAGGTTGAAAAACTGTTTTTT. The chain combines TRBV10-1 with TRBJ1-4; tentative D call: TRBD1 (5 bases). The CDR3 has 15 residues. With 6 bases removed from V and 7 bases from J, the gap between germline ends came to 18 bases. Germline lookup yields CDR1 WNHNN and CDR2 SYGVQD (reference sequence).

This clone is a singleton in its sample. This CDR3 is CASTAVGTGYEKLFF. The CDR3 nucleotides are TGTGCCAGCACCGCCGTGGGGACAGGGTATGAAAAACTGTTTTTT. The rearrangement links TRBV6-5 to TRBJ1-4; 9 bases line up with TRBD1. CDR3 length: 15 residues. V lost 7 bases to trimming and J lost 6 bases; unmatched junction nucleotides: 9. Germline values: CDR1 MNHEY, CDR2 SVGAGI.